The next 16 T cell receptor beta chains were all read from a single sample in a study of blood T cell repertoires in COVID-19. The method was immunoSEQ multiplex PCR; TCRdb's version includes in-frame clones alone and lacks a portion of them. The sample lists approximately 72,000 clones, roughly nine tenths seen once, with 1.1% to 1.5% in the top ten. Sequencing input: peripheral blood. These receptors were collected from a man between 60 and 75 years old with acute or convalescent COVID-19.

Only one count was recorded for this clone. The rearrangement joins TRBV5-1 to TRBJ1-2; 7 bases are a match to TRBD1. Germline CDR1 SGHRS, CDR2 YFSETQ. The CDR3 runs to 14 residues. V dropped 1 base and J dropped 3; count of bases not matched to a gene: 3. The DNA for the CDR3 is TGCGCCAGCAGCTTGTTAGGGGGCGACTATGGCTACACCTTC. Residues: CASSLLGGDYGYTF. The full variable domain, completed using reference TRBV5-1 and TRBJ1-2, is KAGVTQTPRYLIKTRGQQVTLSCSPISGHRSVSWYQQTPGQGLQFLFEYFSETQRNKGNFPGRFSGRQFSNSRSEMNVSTLELGDSALYLCASSLLGGDYGYTFGSGTRLTVV.

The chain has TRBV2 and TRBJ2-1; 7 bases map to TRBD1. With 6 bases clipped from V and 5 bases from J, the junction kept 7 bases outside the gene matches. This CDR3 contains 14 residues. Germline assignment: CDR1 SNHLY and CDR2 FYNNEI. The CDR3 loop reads CASRIGQAHNEQFF. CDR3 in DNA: TGTGCCAGCAGGATTGGACAGGCACACAATGAGCAGTTCTTC.

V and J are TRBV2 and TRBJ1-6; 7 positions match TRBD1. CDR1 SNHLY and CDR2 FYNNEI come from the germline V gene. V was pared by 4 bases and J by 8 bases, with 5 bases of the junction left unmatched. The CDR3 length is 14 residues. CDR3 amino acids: CASSGDSGYSPLHF. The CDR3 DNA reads TGTGCCAGCAGTGGGGACAGCGGTTATTCACCCCTCCACTTT.

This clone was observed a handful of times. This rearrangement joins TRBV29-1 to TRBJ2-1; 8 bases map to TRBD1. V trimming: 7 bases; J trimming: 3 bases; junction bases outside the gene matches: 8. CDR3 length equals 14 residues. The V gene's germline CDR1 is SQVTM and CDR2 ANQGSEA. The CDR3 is CSDGQGGYYNEQFF. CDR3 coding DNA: TGCAGCGACGGACAGGGCGGATACTACAATGAGCAGTTCTTC.

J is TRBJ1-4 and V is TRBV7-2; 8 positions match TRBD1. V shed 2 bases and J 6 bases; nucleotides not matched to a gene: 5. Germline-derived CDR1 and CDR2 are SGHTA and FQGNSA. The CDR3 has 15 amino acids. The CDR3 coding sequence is TGTGCCAGCAGCTTACAGGGGGCGCGGGATGAAAAACTGTTTTTT. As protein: CASSLQGARDEKLFF. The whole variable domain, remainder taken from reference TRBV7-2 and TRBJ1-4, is GAGVSQSPSNKVTEKGKDVELRCDPISGHTALYWYRQSLGQGLEFLIYFQGNSAPDKSGLPSDRFSAERTGGSVSTLTIQRTQQEDSAVYLCASSLQGARDEKLFFGSGTQLSVL.

The CDR3 protein is CASTRELYMNTEAFF. CDR3 nucleotide sequence: TGTGCCTCCACCCGGGAATTGTATATGAACACTGAAGCTTTCTTT. This chain joins TRBV30 and TRBJ1-1, with unresolved D. Deletions cut 7 bases from V and 0 bases from J, with 18 bases between. The germline gives CDR1 GTSNPN, CDR2 SVGIG (reference sequence). The CDR3 is made up of 15 amino acids.

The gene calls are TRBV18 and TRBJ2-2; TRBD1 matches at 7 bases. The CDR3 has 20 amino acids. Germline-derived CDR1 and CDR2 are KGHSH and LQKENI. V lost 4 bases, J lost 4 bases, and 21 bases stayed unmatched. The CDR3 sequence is CASSLSPGQPTARGTGELFF. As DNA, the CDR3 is TGTGCCAGCTCACTATCACCGGGACAGCCCACGGCCCGGGGCACCGGGGAGCTGTTTTTT.

CDR3 sequence reads: CASSEGWQGPQPQHF. The CDR3 DNA is TGTGCCAGCAGTGAAGGTTGGCAGGGCCCGCAGCCCCAGCATTTT. The rearrangement links TRBV2 to TRBJ1-5; D is perhaps TRBD1 (5 bases). The V gene's germline CDR1 is SNHLY and CDR2 FYNNEI. Trimming cost V 1 base and J 7 bases, with 14 bases left between them. This CDR3 region has 15 residues.

CDR3 amino acids: CSVAIGANTEAFF. DNA of the CDR3: TGCAGCGTTGCGATAGGGGCGAACACTGAAGCTTTCTTT. The chain uses TRBV29-1 and TRBJ1-1; perhaps TRBD1 as D (5 bases). Germline V gene sequence: CDR1 SQVTM, CDR2 ANQGSEA. V gave up 4 bases and J gave up 1 base, with 10 bases separating them. This CDR3 is built from 13 residues.

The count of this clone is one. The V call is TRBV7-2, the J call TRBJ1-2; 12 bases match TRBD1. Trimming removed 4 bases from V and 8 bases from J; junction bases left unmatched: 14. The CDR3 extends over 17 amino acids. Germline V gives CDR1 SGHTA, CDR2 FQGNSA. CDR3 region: CASSSALRDRGRQGYTF. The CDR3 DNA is TGTGCCAGCAGCTCCGCTCTTCGGGACAGGGGGCGCCAGGGCTACACCTTC.

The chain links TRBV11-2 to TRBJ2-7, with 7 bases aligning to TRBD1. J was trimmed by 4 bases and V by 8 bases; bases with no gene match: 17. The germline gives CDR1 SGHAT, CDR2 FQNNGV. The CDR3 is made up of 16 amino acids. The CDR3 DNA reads TGTGCCAGCCGCTCCCCCCGGGACAGCCTCCCTTACGAGCAGTACTTC. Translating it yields CASRSPRDSLPYEQYF.

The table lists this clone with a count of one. This CDR3 is CASSFRLAGGLDTQYF. The CDR3 region has the DNA TGTGCCAGCAGTTTCCGACTAGCGGGGGGATTAGATACGCAGTATTTT. V is TRBV6-5 and J is TRBJ2-3, with 13 bases that match TRBD2. From germline, CDR1 is MNHEY and CDR2 SVGAGI. The trim removed 4 bases at V and 5 bases at J, leaving 6 bases unmatched. The CDR3 loop spans 16 amino acids.

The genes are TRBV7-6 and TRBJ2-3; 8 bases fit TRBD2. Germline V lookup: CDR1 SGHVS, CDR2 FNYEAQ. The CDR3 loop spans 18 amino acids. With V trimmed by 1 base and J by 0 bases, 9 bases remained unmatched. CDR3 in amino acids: CASSLVTSGLLSTDTQYF. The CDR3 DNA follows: TGTGCCAGCAGCTTAGTTACTAGCGGATTACTTAGCACAGATACGCAGTATTTT. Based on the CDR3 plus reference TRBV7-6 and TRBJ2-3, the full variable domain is GAGVSQSPRYKVTKRGQDVALRCDPISGHVSLYWYRQALGQGPEFLTYFNYEAQQDKSGLPNDRFSAERPEGSISTLTIQRTEQRDSAMYRCASSLVTSGLLSTDTQYFGPGTRLTVL.

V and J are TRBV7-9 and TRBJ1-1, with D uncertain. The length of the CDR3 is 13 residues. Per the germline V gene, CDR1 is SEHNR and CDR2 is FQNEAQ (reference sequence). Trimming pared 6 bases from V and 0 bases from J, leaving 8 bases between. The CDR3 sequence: CASSPSLNTEAFF. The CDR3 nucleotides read TGTGCCAGCAGTCCTAGTCTGAACACTGAAGCTTTCTTT.

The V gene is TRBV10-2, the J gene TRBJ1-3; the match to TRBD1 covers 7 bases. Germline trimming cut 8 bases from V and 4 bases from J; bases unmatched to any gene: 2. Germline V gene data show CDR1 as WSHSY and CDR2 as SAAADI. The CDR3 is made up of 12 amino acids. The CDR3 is CASQGDGNTIYF. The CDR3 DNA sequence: TGCGCCAGCCAGGGGGACGGAAACACCATATATTTT.

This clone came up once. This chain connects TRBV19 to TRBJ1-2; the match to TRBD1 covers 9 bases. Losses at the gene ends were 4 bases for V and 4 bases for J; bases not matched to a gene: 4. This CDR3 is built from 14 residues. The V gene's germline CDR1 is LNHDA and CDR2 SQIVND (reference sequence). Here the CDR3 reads CASSTGDRVYGYTF. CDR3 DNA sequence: TGTGCCAGTAGTACCGGGGACAGGGTCTATGGCTACACCTTC. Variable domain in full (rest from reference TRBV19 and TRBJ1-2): DGGITQSPKYLFRKEGQNVTLSCEQNLNHDAMYWYRQDPGQGLRLIYYSQIVNDFQKGDIAEGYSVSREKKESFPLTVTSAQKNPTAFYLCASSTGDRVYGYTFGSGTRLTVV.